One sample yielded the 28 T cell receptor beta chains listed below, sequenced in a study of blood T cell repertoires in COVID-19 (TCRdb year 2020). Libraries were constructed by the immunoSEQ multiplex PCR assay. Imported from immuneACCESS, the table was reduced by TCRdb to in-frame sequences with V and J called. These copies leave out some clones; in studies compared against another copy, an unresolved V gene accounts for under half, and the cause of the remainder is not known. For this sample the table gives about 150,000 clones, of which 60% to 85% were detected only once. Roughly 1.5% of the sample comes from the top ten. The sequenced material came from peripheral blood. Receptors originate from a man older than 75 with acute or convalescent COVID-19.

In its sample, this clone was seen a few times. The gene calls are TRBV7-6 and TRBJ1-1; possibly TRBD1 for D (6 bases). The CDR3 has 14 residues. The V gene lost 4 bases and the J gene lost 4 bases, with 13 bases spanning the gap. The V gene's germline CDR1 is SGHVS and CDR2 FNYEAQ. CDR3 protein: CASSSRGLGTEAFF. In nucleotides, the CDR3 is TGTGCCAGCAGCTCCAGGGGCCTCGGCACTGAAGCTTTCTTT.

This clone was detected only a few times. The chain combines TRBV5-4 with TRBJ2-1; 11 bases line up with TRBD2. This CDR3 comprises 16 residues. Per germline, CDR1 SGHNT and CDR2 YYREEE (reference sequence). J was trimmed by 2 bases and V by 4 bases; bases with no gene match: 5. This CDR3 is CASSATSGATYNEQFF. The CDR3 bases are TGTGCCAGCAGCGCGACTAGCGGGGCGACCTACAATGAGCAGTTCTTC. Supplemented by reference TRBV5-4 and TRBJ2-1, the full variable domain reads ETGVTQSPTHLIKTRGQQVTLRCSSQSGHNTVSWYQQALGQGPQFIFQYYREEENGRGNFPPRFSGLQFPNYSSELNVNALELDDSALYLCASSATSGATYNEQFFGPGTRLTVL.

V usage is TRBV18 and J usage is TRBJ2-3; D is perhaps TRBD1 (5 bases). The CDR3 is made up of 16 amino acids. From germline, CDR1 is KGHSH and CDR2 LQKENI. Trimming took off 1 base at V and 0 bases at J, with 11 bases between the two ends. The CDR3 loop reads CASSPQGRVSTDTQYF. CDR3 nucleotide sequence: TGTGCCAGCTCACCACAGGGCAGGGTCAGCACAGATACGCAGTATTTT.

This chain connects TRBV18 to TRBJ1-4; the D gene is possibly TRBD1 (5 bases). Germline CDR1 and CDR2: KGHSH and LQKENI. Trimming pared 3 bases from V and 7 bases from J, leaving 15 bases between. The CDR3 covers 15 residues. CDR3 region: CASSPRRGDGEKLFF. The CDR3 region has the DNA TGTGCCAGCTCACCGAGGCGGGGGGACGGTGAAAAACTGTTTTTT.

This chain joins TRBV24-1 and TRBJ2-3; 7 positions agree with TRBD2. The CDR3 has 13 residues. The V gene end was trimmed by 6 bases and the J gene end by 8 bases; junction bases not matched to a gene: 7. CDR1 KGHDR and CDR2 SFDVKD come from the germline V gene. Here the CDR3 reads CATSPASGGTQYF. In nucleotides, the CDR3 is TGTGCCACCAGTCCGGCTAGCGGAGGTACGCAGTATTTT.

This chain uses TRBV29-1 with TRBJ2-4, with D perhaps TRBD2 (6 bases). The V end lost 4 bases, the J end lost 7 bases, and 20 bases lay between the germline ends. The CDR3 runs 15 residues. Germline loops: CDR1 SQVTM, CDR2 ANQGSEA. The CDR3 bases are TGCAGCGTTGCACCGGGCGGTCGCGCGGGGAACATTCAGTACTTC. Translating gives CSVAPGGRAGNIQYF.

The CDR3 DNA follows: TGTGCCAGCAGCTTATGGGACAGCTACGAGCAGTACTTC. Encoded protein: CASSLWDSYEQYF. This chain uses TRBV7-6 with TRBJ2-7, with 7 bases matching TRBD1. CDR1 is SGHVS and CDR2 is FNYEAQ in the germline V gene. The CDR3 is 13 amino acids. The V gene end was trimmed by 2 bases and the J gene end by 3 bases; junction bases not matched to a gene: 1.

The chain is built from TRBV28 and TRBJ1-1; a weak D match, TRBD1 (6 bases). The CDR3 has 13 amino acids. Germline CDR1 and CDR2: MDHEN and SYDVKM. V dropped 7 bases and J dropped 2 bases, with 11 bases sitting between them. The CDR3 spells CASIQGGNTEAFF. In DNA, the CDR3 is TGTGCCAGCATCCAAGGGGGAAACACTGAAGCTTTCTTT.

The genes are TRBV11-2 and TRBJ2-1; D gene uncertain. The CDR3 totals 14 residues. The ends were cut back, 0 bases at V and 10 bases at J, with 13 bases in the middle. Germline loops: CDR1 SGHAT, CDR2 FQNNGV. DNA for the CDR3: TGTGCCAGCAGCTTAGATTCCTGGGCAACAGAGCAGTTCTTC. Translating gives CASSLDSWATEQFF.

The CDR3 loop reads CASKGQGTLNTEAFF. CDR3 sequence (DNA): TGTGCCAGCAAGGGACAGGGGACTTTGAACACTGAAGCTTTCTTT. The genes are TRBV6-5 and TRBJ1-1, with 10 bases matching TRBD1. V lost 7 bases, J lost 0 bases, and 5 bases stayed unmatched. Looked up from germline, CDR1 is MNHEY and CDR2 is SVGAGI. This CDR3 comprises 15 residues.

This clone was found a few times. The genes are TRBV19 and TRBJ1-2, with TRBD1 matching over 8 bases. CDR1 LNHDA and CDR2 SQIVND come from the germline V gene (reference sequence). CDR3 length: 15 amino acids. V lost 5 bases and J lost 6; bases outside the gene matches: 11. The DNA for the CDR3 is TGTGCCAGTAGTCCGACAGGGGCGCTTTGGGATGGCTACACCTTC. Its translation: CASSPTGALWDGYTF.

This clone was seen a few times. The chain recombines TRBV7-8 with TRBJ2-7; no clear D. Germline V gives CDR1 SGHVS, CDR2 FQNEAQ. V dropped 5 bases and J dropped 2 bases, with 13 bases sitting between them. CDR3 length: 14 residues. This chain's CDR3 is CASSNGDGTYEQYV. Written as DNA, the CDR3 is TGTGCCAGCAGCAATGGAGACGGAACCTACGAGCAGTACGTC.

This chain uses TRBV28 with TRBJ1-5; 8 bases are shared with TRBD1. V lost 6 bases to trimming and J lost 0 bases; unmatched junction nucleotides: 10. CDR3 length: 17 amino acids. Germline CDR1 is MDHEN and CDR2 is SYDVKM. CDR3 in amino acids: CASRRWTGTYSNQPQHF. The CDR3 DNA reads TGTGCCAGCAGGAGATGGACAGGGACCTATAGCAATCAGCCCCAGCATTTT.

In this sample, this clone turned up a few times. This sequence joins TRBV4-2 and TRBJ1-1; the D is unclear. This CDR3 region has 17 residues. Germline assignment: CDR1 LGHNA and CDR2 YNFKEQ. The V gene lost 0 bases and the J gene lost 0 bases, with 14 bases spanning the gap. This chain's CDR3 is CASSQDPPELVNTEAFF. In DNA form, the CDR3 reads TGTGCCAGCAGCCAAGACCCCCCGGAGTTGGTGAACACTGAAGCTTTCTTT.

The rearrangement uses TRBV7-9 and TRBJ1-4; 7 bases fit TRBD1. The length of the CDR3 is 15 residues. With V trimmed by 6 bases and J by 8 bases, 12 bases remained unmatched. Germline lookup yields CDR1 SEHNR and CDR2 FQNEAQ (reference sequence). CDR3 amino acids: CASSFQPGGREKLFF. CDR3 nucleotide sequence: TGTGCCAGCAGTTTTCAGCCAGGGGGAAGGGAAAAACTGTTTTTT.

The V call is TRBV7-6, the J call TRBJ1-5; D is unresolved. The CDR3 length is 14 residues. Trimming left V 1 base short and J 7 bases short, with 11 bases between. The germline V gene encodes CDR1 SGHVS and CDR2 FNYEAQ. The CDR3 here is CASSLDAGGQPQHF. For the CDR3, the DNA is TGTGCCAGCAGCTTAGACGCGGGAGGCCAGCCCCAGCATTTT. The variable domain in full, with the rest retrieved from reference TRBV7-6 and TRBJ1-5, is GAGVSQSPRYKVTKRGQDVALRCDPISGHVSLYWYRQALGQGPEFLTYFNYEAQQDKSGLPNDRFSAERPEGSISTLTIQRTEQRDSAMYRCASSLDAGGQPQHFGDGTRLSIL.

The rearrangement uses TRBV3-1 (or the pseudogene TRBV3-2) and TRBJ1-1; 7 bases map to TRBD1. V was pared by 0 bases and J by 7 bases, with 8 bases of the junction left unmatched. The CDR3 consists of 15 residues. Germline V gene lookup returns CDR1 LGHDT and CDR2 YNNKEL (reference sequence). In DNA form, the CDR3 reads TGTGCCAGCAGCCAAGAGGTGGACAGGAGGGATGAAGCTTTCTTT. Encoded protein: CASSQEVDRRDEAFF.

This clone was recorded a few times. The V gene is TRBV6-2 or TRBV6-3, the J gene TRBJ2-1, with 8 positions matching TRBD2. Germline assignment: CDR1 MNHEY and CDR2 SVGEGT. The junction had 6 bases not matched to a gene; V was cut back by 4 bases and J by 7 bases. The CDR3 totals 14 residues. CDR3 residues: CASSSRLATNEQFF. CDR3 sequence (DNA): TGTGCCAGCAGTTCCCGACTAGCGACGAATGAGCAGTTCTTC.

The V and J genes are TRBV18 and TRBJ1-5; D gene unclear. V lost 2 bases, J lost 0 bases, and 11 bases lay in between. This CDR3 spans 16 amino acids. Germline V lookup: CDR1 KGHSH, CDR2 LQKENI. The CDR3 DNA sequence: TGTGCCAGCTCACCAAATAGCCAGATTAGCAATCAGCCCCAGCATTTT. It translates to CASSPNSQISNQPQHF. Together with reference TRBV18 and TRBJ1-5, the CDR3 gives the full variable domain: NAGVMQNPRHLVRRRGQEARLRCSPMKGHSHVYWYRQLPEEGLKFMVYLQKENIIDESGMPKERFSAEFPKEGPSILRIQQVVRGDSAAYFCASSPNSQISNQPQHFGDGTRLSIL.

The V gene is TRBV5-1, the J gene TRBJ2-7; 12 bases match TRBD2. There are 16 residues in the CDR3. Germline V gene lookup returns CDR1 SGHRS and CDR2 YFSETQ. V lost 0 bases and J lost 2; bases outside the gene matches: 3. The chain's CDR3 is CASSLEASGGAYEQYF. CDR3 sequence (DNA): TGCGCCAGCAGCTTGGAGGCTAGCGGGGGGGCCTACGAGCAGTACTTC.

This clone was recorded a few times. This chain joins TRBV7-9 and TRBJ2-3; no clear D. CDR1 is SEHNR and CDR2 is FQNEAQ in the germline V gene (reference sequence). Deletions cut 5 bases from V and 4 bases from J, with 13 bases between. The CDR3 length is 14 residues. The CDR3 reads CASSDPRGPDTQYF. CDR3 nucleotides: TGTGCCAGCAGCGACCCAAGAGGTCCAGATACGCAGTATTTT.

For the CDR3, the DNA is TGCGCCAGCAGCACGACAGGCACAGATACGCAGTATTTT. Encoded protein: CASSTTGTDTQYF. This chain connects TRBV5-1 to TRBJ2-3, with D possibly TRBD1 on 5 matching bases. V was cut by 4 bases and J by 1 base, with 7 bases left in between. Germline V gene data show CDR1 as SGHRS and CDR2 as YFSETQ. This CDR3 spans 13 amino acids.

Only one count was recorded for this clone. The rearrangement links TRBV3-1 (or the pseudogene TRBV3-2) to TRBJ2-5; 10 nucleotides line up with TRBD2. The V gene's germline CDR1 is LGHDT and CDR2 YNNKEL (reference sequence). There are 14 residues in the CDR3. The V and J ends lost 8 bases and 3 bases, in that order; junction bases with no gene match: 6. The CDR3, as DNA: TGTGCCAGCCTCAGGACTAGCGGTGAAGAGACCCAGTACTTC. It yields the protein CASLRTSGEETQYF.

The J gene is TRBJ2-6, the V gene TRBV11-3; 8 positions match TRBD1. The CDR3 totals 16 residues. The germline CDR1 and CDR2 sequences are SGHNT and YENEEA. V was pared by 5 bases and J by 1 base, with 4 bases of the junction left unmatched. CDR3 loop: CASSPRTGSGANVLTF. DNA of the CDR3: TGTGCCAGCAGCCCCAGGACAGGGTCTGGGGCCAACGTCCTGACTTTC.

The rearrangement links TRBV18 to TRBJ2-7; tentative D call: TRBD1 (5 bases). Germline V lookup: CDR1 KGHSH, CDR2 LQKENI. The CDR3 totals 12 residues. V was pared by 6 bases and J by 4 bases, with 10 bases between. The CDR3 sequence is CASSTQGYEQYV. The CDR3 nucleotides read TGTGCCAGCTCCACGCAGGGATACGAGCAGTACGTC.

The chain couples TRBV5-1 to TRBJ2-3; D is unclear. Germline loops: CDR1 SGHRS, CDR2 YFSETQ. V was trimmed by 0 bases and J by 8 bases, leaving 16 bases between them. The CDR3 is made up of 15 amino acids. The CDR3 protein is CASSLDEASLGTQYF. The CDR3 DNA sequence: TGCGCCAGCAGCTTGGATGAGGCTTCCCTGGGTACGCAGTATTTT.

This clone was seen many times. Written as DNA, the CDR3 is TGTGCCAGCAGGGATCTCACAGACTACGAGCAGTACGTC. Its translation: CASRDLTDYEQYV. The chain combines TRBV2 with TRBJ2-7; no definite D call. Per germline, CDR1 SNHLY and CDR2 FYNNEI. V gave up 6 bases and J gave up 3 bases, with 12 bases separating them. The CDR3 sequence is 13 residues long.

The chain combines TRBV7-9 with TRBJ2-1; 10 bases map to TRBD2. V was clipped by 5 bases and J by 2 bases; unmatched bases: 3. CDR3 length: 15 residues. The V gene's germline CDR1 is SEHNR and CDR2 FQNEAQ (reference sequence). The CDR3: CASSQRGGPYNEQFF. In DNA, the CDR3 is TGTGCCAGCAGCCAGCGGGGGGGCCCCTACAATGAGCAGTTCTTC.